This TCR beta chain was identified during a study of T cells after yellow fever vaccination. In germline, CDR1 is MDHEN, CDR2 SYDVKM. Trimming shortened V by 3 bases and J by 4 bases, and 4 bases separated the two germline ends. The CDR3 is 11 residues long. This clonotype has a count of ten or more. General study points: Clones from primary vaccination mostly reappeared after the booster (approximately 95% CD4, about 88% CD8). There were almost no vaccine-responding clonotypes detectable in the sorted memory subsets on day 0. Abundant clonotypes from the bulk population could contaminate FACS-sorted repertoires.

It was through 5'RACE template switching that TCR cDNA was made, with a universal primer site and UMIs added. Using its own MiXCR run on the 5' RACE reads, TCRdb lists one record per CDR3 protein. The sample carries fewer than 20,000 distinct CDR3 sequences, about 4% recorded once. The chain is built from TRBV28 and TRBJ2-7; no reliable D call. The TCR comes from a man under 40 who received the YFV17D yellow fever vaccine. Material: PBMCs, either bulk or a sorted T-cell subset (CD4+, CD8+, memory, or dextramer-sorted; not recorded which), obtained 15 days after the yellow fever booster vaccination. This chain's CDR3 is CASSFNYEQYF. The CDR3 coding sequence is TGTGCCAGCAGTTTCAATTACGAGCAGTACTTC.